The text below deals with one TCR beta chain. The data were obtained in a study of OX40 agonist ivuxolimab in advanced cancers. This CDR3 spans 15 amino acids. Germline V gene data show CDR1 as LGHNA and CDR2 as YNFKEQ. Trimming removed 3 bases at V and 5 bases at J, with 13 bases between. TCRdb's table, derived via immunoSEQ multiplex PCR, lists solely in-frame clones and lacks some. The sample has about 40,000 clones; 88% are singletons. The receptor was isolated from an adult with an advanced solid tumor such as melanoma, head and neck, liver or kidney cancer. V is TRBV4-2 and J is TRBJ2-2; D remains ambiguous. Here the sequenced sample was CD4+ or CD8+ T cells sorted from blood, taken in a trial of the OX40 agonist ivuxolimab. CDR3 loop: CASSHPSFGTGELFF. In DNA, the CDR3 is TGTGCCAGCAGCCATCCCTCATTCGGTACCGGGGAGCTGTTTTTT.